This T cell receptor beta chain is drawn from a study of cytomegalovirus exposure and HLA in healthy donors. Only in-frame clones appear in the TCRdb table, and some are missing; sequencing was by immunoSEQ multiplex PCR. The sample has tens of thousands of clones; approximately 91% are singletons. Sequenced material: PBMCs. The source of this sequence is a man in his thirties or forties in good health and CMV-seronegative.

The CDR3 here is CASSVASGGSEQFF. In nucleotides, the CDR3 is TGTGCCAGCAGCGTAGCTAGCGGGGGGTCCGAGCAGTTCTTC. The chain is built from TRBV9 and TRBJ2-1; TRBD2 matches 11 bases. The CDR3 extends over 14 amino acids. Germline CDR1 is SGDLS and CDR2 is YYNGEE. Losses at the gene ends were 0 bases for V and 10 bases for J; bases not matched to a gene: 3.